Following are 21 T cell receptor beta chains from one sample sequenced in a study of T-cell memory formation after mild COVID-19 (dated by TCRdb to the early 2020s). The library was obtained by 5' RACE. Sequencing instrument: Illumina NovaSeq 6000. Using fastp at Q25 and MiXCR, TCRdb reprocessed the public reads and kept productive beta chains. Entries that share a CDR3 protein sequence are merged under the most common genes and DNA. Here the sample has about 400,000 distinct CDR3 sequences; roughly 26% occur a single time. Around 9.5% of the sample goes to the ten largest clones. Sequencing was carried out using PBMCs or a T cell subset sorted from them (not recorded which). These receptors originate from an adult woman who had mild COVID-19 (a few samples of this study predate the infection). The sample titles of this study are shuffled in the database, so cell type and time point are left out; the donor was told from shared clones.

The rearrangement joins TRBV7-9 to TRBJ1-1, with D tentatively TRBD1 (5 bases). V was pared by 3 bases and J by 2 bases, with 10 bases between. Looked up from germline, CDR1 is SEHNR and CDR2 is FQNEAQ (reference sequence). The CDR3 runs 14 residues. Here the CDR3 reads CASSFDSFNTEAFF. In nucleotides, the CDR3 is TGTGCCAGCAGCTTCGACAGTTTCAACACTGAAGCTTTCTTT. Using reference TRBV7-9 and TRBJ1-1 for the parts outside the CDR3, the full variable domain is DTGVSQNPRHKITKRGQNVTFRCDPISEHNRLYWYRQTLGQGPEFLTYFQNEAQLEKSRLLSDRFSAERPKGSFSTLEIQRTEQGDSAMYLCASSFDSFNTEAFFGQGTRLTVV.

This clonotype was counted between two and nine times. The chain links TRBV27 to TRBJ2-4; possibly TRBD1 for D (6 bases). Trimming took 5 bases from V and 6 from J, leaving 20 bases between them. The germline V gene has CDR1 MNHEY and CDR2 SMNVEV (reference sequence). The CDR3 totals 16 residues. The CDR3: CASSPGGIRAGNIQYF. CDR3 nucleotide sequence: TGTGCCAGCAGTCCTGGGGGCATTAGGGCGGGAAACATTCAGTACTTC.

The rearrangement joins TRBV6-2 or TRBV6-3 to TRBJ1-5, with D unclear. V was shortened by 7 bases and J by 2 bases, with 12 bases between the two germline ends. Germline assignment: CDR1 MNHEY and CDR2 SVGEGT. This CDR3 region has 14 residues. The CDR3 DNA follows: TGTGCCAGCAAGGGATTTGAGGGCAATCAGCCCCAGCATTTT. Protein sequence: CASKGFEGNQPQHF.

The rearrangement uses TRBV7-6 and TRBJ2-5; 13 bases map to TRBD2. The V gene's germline CDR1 is SGHVS and CDR2 FNYEAQ. The CDR3 is 15 amino acids. J gave up 5 bases and V 4 bases, and 4 bases lay outside the gene matches. The CDR3 DNA reads TGTGCCAGCAGCTCGGGACTAGCGGGGTGGGAGACCCAGTACTTC. It encodes CASSSGLAGWETQYF. The full variable domain, its missing parts supplied by reference TRBV7-6 and TRBJ2-5, is GAGVSQSPRYKVTKRGQDVALRCDPISGHVSLYWYRQALGQGPEFLTYFNYEAQQDKSGLPNDRFSAERPEGSISTLTIQRTEQRDSAMYRCASSSGLAGWETQYFGPGTRLLVL.

Written as DNA, the CDR3 is TGCGCCAGCAGCCAGAACGATGAGCAGTTCTTC. Its protein is CASSQNDEQFF. The rearrangement uses TRBV4-1 and TRBJ2-1; D gene unclear. Looked up from germline, CDR1 is MGHRA and CDR2 is YSYEKL. With 3 bases removed from V and 8 bases from J, the gap between germline ends came to 5 bases. This CDR3 is 11 amino acids long.

This rearrangement joins TRBV7-3 to TRBJ2-5; 7 bases are shared with TRBD2. CDR1 SGHTA and CDR2 FQGTGA come from the germline V gene. There are 15 residues in the CDR3. Germline trimming cut 2 bases from V and 5 bases from J; bases unmatched to any gene: 8. This CDR3 reads CASSLGHRGSETQYF. CDR3 sequence (DNA): TGTGCCAGCAGCTTAGGACACCGCGGGAGTGAGACCCAGTACTTC.

The V gene is TRBV7-6, the J gene TRBJ2-1; 11 nucleotides match TRBD2. V gave up 1 base and J gave up 1 base; unmatched junction bases: 6. The CDR3 is 18 residues long. The germline V gene encodes CDR1 SGHVS and CDR2 FNYEAQ. The CDR3 sequence: CASSLVATSGVSYNEQFF. The CDR3 nucleotides are TGTGCCAGCAGCTTAGTCGCGACTAGCGGGGTTTCCTACAATGAGCAGTTCTTC. The entire variable domain, with the rest obtained from reference TRBV7-6 and TRBJ2-1, is as follows: GAGVSQSPRYKVTKRGQDVALRCDPISGHVSLYWYRQALGQGPEFLTYFNYEAQQDKSGLPNDRFSAERPEGSISTLTIQRTEQRDSAMYRCASSLVATSGVSYNEQFFGPGTRLTVL.

The gene calls are TRBV12-3 or TRBV12-4 and TRBJ2-7; D may be TRBD1 or TRBD2 (5 bases each). This CDR3 has 16 amino acids. V lost 5 bases and J 4 bases, leaving 21 bases between the germline ends. The CDR3 spells CASSGTPKPLWYEQYF. In nucleotides, the CDR3 is TGTGCCAGCAGTGGGACCCCGAAGCCCCTATGGTACGAGCAGTACTTC.

The CDR3 nucleotides read TGCAGTGCTATGGACTTCTCAACAGAGGACTATGGCTACACCTTC. Its protein is CSAMDFSTEDYGYTF. The chain is built from TRBV20-1 and TRBJ1-2, with D uncertain. Between the trimmed V and J ends, which lost 4 bases and 3 bases, there was a span of 18 bases. The germline V gene has CDR1 DFQATT and CDR2 SNEGSKA (reference sequence). The CDR3 covers 15 residues.

The rearrangement uses TRBV7-2 and TRBJ2-7, with D uncertain. CDR1 SGHTA and CDR2 FQGNSA come from the germline V gene. V was shortened by 4 bases and J by 3 bases, with 16 bases between the two germline ends. This CDR3 has 15 residues. CDR3 sequence reads: CASSSSGSWGYEQYF. CDR3 coding DNA: TGTGCCAGCAGCTCCTCAGGTTCGTGGGGCTACGAGCAGTACTTC. Drawing the rest from reference TRBV7-2 and TRBJ2-7, the complete variable domain is GAGVSQSPSNKVTEKGKDVELRCDPISGHTALYWYRQSLGQGLEFLIYFQGNSAPDKSGLPSDRFSAERTGGSVSTLTIQRTQQEDSAVYLCASSSSGSWGYEQYFGPGTRLTVT.

This clonotype was counted only a few times. This chain connects TRBV4-1 to TRBJ2-1; D is unclear. Trimming shortened V by 1 base and J by 4 bases, and 14 bases separated the two germline ends. Germline lookup yields CDR1 MGHRA and CDR2 YSYEKL. There are 16 residues in the CDR3. The CDR3 reads CASSQGTLSPYNEQFF. The CDR3 DNA reads TGCGCCAGCAGCCAAGGAACCCTATCCCCATACAATGAGCAGTTCTTC.

Only a few counts were recorded for this clonotype. The chain couples TRBV20-1 to TRBJ1-1; tentative D call: TRBD1 (6 bases). The CDR3 sequence is 12 residues long. V lost 5 bases and J 3 bases, leaving 10 bases between the germline ends. In germline, CDR1 is DFQATT, CDR2 SNEGSKA (reference sequence). The CDR3 DNA reads TGCAGTGCTTCCGACAGGTACACTGAAGCTTTCTTT. This codes for CSASDRYTEAFF.

This clonotype was detected a few times. The chain has TRBV5-1 and TRBJ2-7; D ambiguous. V lost 0 bases and J 5 bases, leaving 9 bases between the germline ends. The V gene's germline CDR1 is SGHRS and CDR2 YFSETQ. This CDR3 is built from 13 residues. As DNA, the CDR3 is TGCGCCAGCAGCTTGGGTCCGGAAAACGAGCAGTACTTC. Translating it yields CASSLGPENEQYF.

The chain is built from TRBV5-6 and TRBJ2-3, with TRBD2 as a possible D gene (6 bases). Germline V gene lookup returns CDR1 SGHDT and CDR2 YYEEEE. Between the trimmed V and J ends, which lost 2 bases and 4 bases, there was a span of 11 bases. The CDR3 consists of 14 residues. The CDR3 protein is CASSLRGEADTQYF. Written as DNA, the CDR3 is TGTGCCAGCAGCTTACGAGGGGAGGCAGATACGCAGTATTTT.

This chain links TRBV5-5 with TRBJ1-2; D ambiguous. The CDR3 contains 15 residues. V lost 1 base to trimming and J lost 4 bases, with 14 bases between them. Germline loops: CDR1 SGHKS, CDR2 YYEKEE (reference sequence). CDR3 residues: CASSLSALPAYGYTF. In DNA form, the CDR3 reads TGTGCCAGCAGCTTGAGTGCCCTACCCGCCTATGGCTACACCTTC.

This chain joins TRBV12-3 or TRBV12-4 and TRBJ1-1, with D possibly TRBD1 on 5 matching bases. Trimming stripped 6 bases from V and 4 bases from J, with 18 bases between. The CDR3 runs to 15 residues. Here the CDR3 reads CASSKAGRARTEAFF. Here the CDR3 DNA reads TGTGCCAGCAGCAAGGCGGGACGGGCGCGCACTGAAGCTTTCTTT.

The gene calls are TRBV18 and TRBJ1-2; 7 bases are a match to TRBD1. The CDR3 is made up of 14 amino acids. V lost 2 bases, J lost 2 bases, and 2 bases stayed unmatched. Germline V gives CDR1 KGHSH, CDR2 LQKENI. The CDR3 loop is CASSPVGQNYGYTF. In nucleotides, the CDR3 is TGTGCCAGCTCACCAGTGGGACAGAACTATGGCTACACCTTC.

This sequence joins TRBV6-2 or TRBV6-3 and TRBJ2-7; D gene uncertain. The CDR3 is 16 amino acids. The germline CDR1 and CDR2 sequences are MNHEY and SVGEGT. V lost 0 bases to trimming and J lost 0 bases, with 12 bases between them. The chain's CDR3 is CASSYSSAQSSYEQYF. Here the CDR3 DNA reads TGTGCCAGCAGTTACTCGTCAGCTCAGAGCTCCTACGAGCAGTACTTC.

The table lists this clonotype with a few counts. The J gene is TRBJ2-3, the V gene TRBV29-1; TRBD2 matches 8 bases. The J segment lost 2 bases and the V segment lost 4 bases, leaving 11 bases of the junction unmatched. CDR3 length: 16 residues. Per germline, CDR1 SQVTM and CDR2 ANQGSEA. This CDR3 is CSVGRRRGDTTDTQYF. CDR3 bases: TGCAGCGTTGGTCGTCGGCGGGGGGACACCACAGATACGCAGTATTTT.

The genes are TRBV6-2 or TRBV6-3 and TRBJ2-7, with D perhaps matching TRBD2 (6 bases). This CDR3 has 18 amino acids. V was pared by 5 bases and J by 0 bases, with 23 bases between. The germline V gene encodes CDR1 MNHEY and CDR2 SVGEGT. The CDR3 DNA follows: TGTGCCAGCAGTCCCCGAGGTAGCGGTCTCCTCGTCTCCTACGAGCAGTACTTC. It is translated as CASSPRGSGLLVSYEQYF.

This clonotype was seen at least ten times. J is TRBJ2-1 and V is TRBV9; no clear D. The germline V gene has CDR1 SGDLS and CDR2 YYNGEE. Trimming left V 0 bases short and J 5 bases short, with 12 bases between. The CDR3 sequence is 15 residues long. The CDR3 DNA reads TGTGCCAGCAGCGTAGGGCGGCACCTAAACAATGAGCAGTTCTTC. Residues: CASSVGRHLNNEQFF. The full variable domain, with the rest looked up from reference TRBV9 and TRBJ2-1, is DSGVTQTPKHLITATGQRVTLRCSPRSGDLSVYWYQQSLDQGLQFLIQYYNGEERAKGNILERFSAQQFPDLHSELNLSSLELGDSALYFCASSVGRHLNNEQFFGPGTRLTVL.